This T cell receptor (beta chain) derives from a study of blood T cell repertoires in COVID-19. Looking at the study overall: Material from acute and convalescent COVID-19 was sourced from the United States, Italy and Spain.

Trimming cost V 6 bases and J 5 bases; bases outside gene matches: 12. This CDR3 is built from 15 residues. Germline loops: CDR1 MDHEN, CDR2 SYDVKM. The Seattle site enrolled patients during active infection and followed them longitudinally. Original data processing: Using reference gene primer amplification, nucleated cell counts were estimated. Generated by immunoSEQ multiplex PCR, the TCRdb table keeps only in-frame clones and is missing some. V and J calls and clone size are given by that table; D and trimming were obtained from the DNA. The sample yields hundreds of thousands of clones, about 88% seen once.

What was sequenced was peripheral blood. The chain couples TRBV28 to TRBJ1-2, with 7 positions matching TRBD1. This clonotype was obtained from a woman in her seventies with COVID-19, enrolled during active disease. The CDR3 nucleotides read TGTGCCAGCAGGCCCCCTGGACAGGTCTTTTATGGCTACACCTTC. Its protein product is CASRPPGQVFYGYTF.